Listed here are 21 T cell receptor beta chains from one sample, sequenced in a study of blood T cells in healthy people across ages. It was with a sample-barcoded 5' primer and a J-beta primer mix that a second PCR of about 7 to 12 cycles was run. TCRdb passed the 5' RACE reads through MiXCR, listing each CDR3 protein once. Among 590,000 or so distinct CDR3 sequences listed, roughly 30% were seen once. Input material: blood. Receptors originate from a woman of 80 years or more in good health.

This clonotype was recorded at least ten times. V usage is TRBV5-1 and J usage is TRBJ2-3, with D possibly TRBD2 on 5 matching bases. CDR1 SGHRS and CDR2 YFSETQ come from the germline V gene. V was shortened by 1 base and J by 2 bases, with 14 bases between the two germline ends. The CDR3 extends over 16 amino acids. CDR3 sequence: CASSLWGDPSTDTQYF. DNA for the CDR3: TGCGCCAGCAGCTTGTGGGGAGACCCATCCACAGATACGCAGTATTTT.

This clonotype was seen ten or more times. The rearrangement links TRBV7-2 to TRBJ1-5; D gene unclear. This CDR3 is built from 13 residues. Trimming left V 4 bases short and J 0 bases short, with 4 bases between. CDR1 SGHTA and CDR2 FQGNSA come from the germline V gene. DNA for the CDR3: TGTGCCAGCAGCTCCTTTAGCAATCAGCCCCAGCATTTT. Translation gives CASSSFSNQPQHF.

A note on this clonotype: Just one base apart from a much larger clone, this may be a read error. The rearrangement uses TRBV4-3 and TRBJ2-5; D is possibly TRBD1 (6 bases). The CDR3 runs 18 residues. The germline V gene encodes CDR1 LGHNA and CDR2 YSLEER. Trimming removed 1 base from V and 11 bases from J, with 29 bases in between. CDR3 coding DNA: TGCGCCAGCAGCCAAGCTCATCAGCAGGCAGGGGTCTCTGGTGAGCAGTACTTC. As protein: CASSQAHQQAGVSGEQYF.

In regard to this clonotype: Compared with germline, one end of the junction differs, possibly owing to a read error. V is TRBV20-1 and J is TRBJ2-7; 8 nucleotides match TRBD1. CDR1 DFQATT and CDR2 SNEGSKA come from the germline V gene (reference sequence). The CDR3 contains 14 residues. The CDR3 loop reads CSARDTGTGYVQYF. The CDR3 DNA follows: TGCAGTGCTAGGGACACCGGGACAGGCTACGTGCAGTACTTC.

The sample holds many counts of this clonotype. The V gene is TRBV6-2 or TRBV6-3, the J gene TRBJ1-2, with D uncertain. The CDR3 has 12 residues. V was shortened by 8 bases and J by 8 bases, with 15 bases between the two germline ends. Germline CDR1 and CDR2: MNHEY and SVGEGT. The CDR3 reads CASDGRGNGYTF. The CDR3 DNA reads TGTGCCAGCGACGGTCGGGGAAACGGCTACACCTTC.

This clonotype was detected many times. V gene TRBV18 combines with J gene TRBJ1-2, with D maybe TRBD1 (5 bases). V was clipped by 3 bases and J by 11 bases, with 16 bases between them. This CDR3 has 13 amino acids. Germline V lookup: CDR1 KGHSH, CDR2 LQKENI. The CDR3 is CASSPGRGTGYTF. CDR3 nucleotides: TGTGCCAGCTCACCGGGACGGGGTACGGGGTACACCTTC.

The chain uses TRBV6-6 and TRBJ2-7; D not resolved. The V end lost 4 bases, the J end lost 11 bases, and 12 bases lay between the germline ends. The germline gives CDR1 MNHNY, CDR2 SVGAGI (reference sequence). This CDR3 comprises 11 residues. The CDR3 region has the DNA TGTGCCAGCAGTTTCCAAGAGACCAAGTACTTC. This sequence encodes CASSFQETKYF.

This clonotype was seen at least ten times. The CDR3 DNA sequence: TGCGCCAGCAGCTTGGGTGTTCCAGGGGGATTTGGAAACACCATATATTTT. Protein: CASSLGVPGGFGNTIYF. This chain connects TRBV5-1 to TRBJ1-3; 7 bases are shared with TRBD1. This CDR3 spans 17 amino acids. J lost 3 bases, V lost 0 bases, and 9 bases had no gene match. CDR1 and CDR2 from the germline V gene are SGHRS and YFSETQ.

The chain combines TRBV27 with TRBJ1-2; 8 bases fit TRBD1. CDR1 is MNHEY, CDR2 SMNVEV, per germline (reference sequence). The CDR3 contains 16 residues. After removal of 6 bases from V and 4 bases from J, the junction contained 13 bases not matched to a gene. Written as DNA, the CDR3 is TGTGCCAGCAGCTACTTATCAGGGGGCGCCGGCTATGGCTACACCTTC. Protein sequence: CASSYLSGGAGYGYTF.

This clonotype was picked up a small number of times. This sequence may be a read error, since a much larger clone differs from it by one base. This sequence joins TRBV20-1 and TRBJ2-7, with D tentatively TRBD1 (7 bases). This CDR3 has 15 amino acids. Germline V CDR1 and CDR2: DFQATT, SNEGSKA (reference sequence). CDR3 amino acids: CGAIDRQGGSYEQYF. The CDR3 nucleotides are TGCGGTGCAATAGATCGGCAGGGGGGAAGCTACGAGCAGTACTTC.

This clonotype has a count of ten or more. This sequence joins TRBV5-1 and TRBJ2-5; 8 bases map to TRBD1. Germline V gives CDR1 SGHRS, CDR2 YFSETQ. The CDR3 totals 15 residues. V shed 2 bases, J shed 4 bases, and the junction held 7 bases outside the gene matches. The CDR3 DNA reads TGCGCCAGCAGCTTCACCAGGACAGGGCCAGAGACCCAGTACTTC. Translating gives CASSFTRTGPETQYF. The full variable domain, with the rest looked up from reference TRBV5-1 and TRBJ2-5, is KAGVTQTPRYLIKTRGQQVTLSCSPISGHRSVSWYQQTPGQGLQFLFEYFSETQRNKGNFPGRFSGRQFSNSRSEMNVSTLELGDSALYLCASSFTRTGPETQYFGPGTRLLVL.

On this clonotype itself: The CDR3 does not end in the conserved phenylalanine or tryptophan, so this is likely a read error. The V gene is TRBV18, the J gene TRBJ2-6, with a tentative D call TRBD2 (6 bases). Deletions cut 5 bases from V and 4 bases from J, with 21 bases between. CDR1 is KGHSH and CDR2 is LQKENI in the germline V gene. The CDR3 has 18 residues. This CDR3 reads CASSVSSGLLRGANVLTS. The CDR3, as DNA: TGTGCCAGCTCAGTCTCTTCGGGACTTCTAAGAGGGGCCAACGTCCTGACTTCC.

In regard to this clonotype: A much larger clone differs by one base, so this may be a read error. The chain recombines TRBV7-9 with TRBJ2-5, with TRBD2 identical over 9 bases. The germline gives CDR1 SEHNR, CDR2 FQNEAQ (reference sequence). This CDR3 contains 14 residues. CDR3 nucleotides: TGTGCCAGCAGCTTACGGACTAGCGAAGAGACCCAGTGCTTC. Translating it yields CASSLRTSEETQCF.

This clonotype has a count of ten or more. V and J are TRBV4-1 and TRBJ2-3; TRBD2 matches 10 bases. The trim removed 4 bases at V and 4 bases at J, leaving 8 bases unmatched. In germline, CDR1 is MGHRA, CDR2 YSYEKL. The CDR3 has 16 residues. The chain's CDR3 is CASSRRAGGPADTQYF. CDR3 in DNA: TGCGCCAGCAGCCGTCGAGCGGGGGGGCCGGCAGATACGCAGTATTTT.

Worth noting for this clonotype: A much larger clone differs from this one at a single base, so this may be a read error. V gene TRBV20-1 combines with J gene TRBJ2-7; 8 nucleotides agree with TRBD2. There are 15 residues in the CDR3. Per the germline V gene, CDR1 is DFQATT and CDR2 is SNEGSKA (reference sequence). V dropped 1 base and J dropped 5; count of bases not matched to a gene: 10. The CDR3 loop reads CSARADSGNGHEQYF. The CDR3 DNA reads as TGCAGTGCTAGAGCCGATAGCGGGAATGGCCACGAGCAGTACTTC.

This clonotype was found many times. The V and J genes are TRBV28 and TRBJ2-2; D is unclear. V lost 6 bases and J 5 bases, leaving 13 bases between the germline ends. Per the germline V gene, CDR1 is MDHEN and CDR2 is SYDVKM. CDR3 length equals 14 residues. The CDR3 DNA follows: TGTGCCAGCAGGCCAGGAGTCAAGACCGGGGAGCTGTTTTTT. Its translation is CASRPGVKTGELFF.

At least ten counts were recorded for this clonotype. This sequence joins TRBV3-1 and TRBJ2-7; either TRBD1 or TRBD2 may fit D (5 bases each). This CDR3 is 14 amino acids long. Germline CDR1 reads LGHDT; CDR2 reads YNNKEL (reference sequence). Trimming removed 0 bases at V and 2 bases at J, with 8 bases between. CDR3 DNA sequence: TGTGCCAGCAGCCAAGAACCGGGACCCTACGAGCAGTACTTC. Amino acids: CASSQEPGPYEQYF.

The chain couples TRBV12-3 or TRBV12-4 to TRBJ2-2; 7 bases fit TRBD1. V was pared by 3 bases and J by 1 base, with 2 bases of the junction left unmatched. The CDR3 has 15 residues. Here the CDR3 reads CASSFRTGNTGELFF. Written as DNA, the CDR3 is TGTGCCAGCAGTTTCCGGACAGGGAACACCGGGGAGCTGTTTTTT.

This clonotype was counted many times. The chain carries TRBV12-3 or TRBV12-4 and TRBJ2-3, with 8 bases lining up with TRBD1. V gave up 6 bases and J gave up 0 bases; unmatched junction bases: 2. The CDR3 runs to 14 residues. The CDR3 region is CASSWDRSTDTQYF. The CDR3 coding sequence is TGTGCCAGCAGCTGGGACAGGAGCACAGATACGCAGTATTTT.

This clonotype has more than one count but fewer than ten. This sequence joins TRBV29-1 and TRBJ2-1, with 8 bases lining up with TRBD2. The DNA end favors TRBJ2-7, so the J call may be wrong. The length of the CDR3 is 15 residues. Per the germline V gene, CDR1 is SQVTM and CDR2 is ANQGSEA. The CDR3 loop reads CSVGSGGRSYNEQYF. CDR3 bases: TGCAGCGTAGGGAGCGGGGGTCGCTCCTACAATGAGCAGTACTTC.

This clonotype was seen ten or more times. V usage is TRBV15 and J usage is TRBJ2-3; D call uncertain. In germline, CDR1 is LNHNV, CDR2 YYDKDF (reference sequence). The CDR3 covers 12 residues. Trimming shortened V by 4 bases and J by 0 bases, and 2 bases separated the two germline ends. CDR3: CATSTSTDTQYF. CDR3 DNA: TGTGCCACCAGCACTAGCACAGATACGCAGTATTTT. Variable domain in full (rest from reference TRBV15 and TRBJ2-3): DAMVIQNPRYQVTQFGKPVTLSCSQTLNHNVMYWYQQKSSQAPKLLFHYYDKDFNNEADTPDNFQSRRPNTSFCFLDIRSPGLGDTAMYLCATSTSTDTQYFGPGTRLTVL.